Shown below are 17 T cell receptor beta chains from a single sample sequenced in a study of blood T cell repertoires in COVID-19. The protocol was immunoSEQ multiplex PCR, while the TCRdb copy is restricted to in-frame clones and leaves out a portion. The data contain 140,000 or so clones, just under 85% of them singletons. Sequenced: PBMCs or T cells enriched from blood (not recorded which). These receptors were collected from a middle-aged woman who had recovered from COVID-19.

This clone appeared once. The chain is built from TRBV15 and TRBJ2-5; 8 bases are a match to TRBD2. V lost 8 bases, J lost 5 bases, and 4 bases stayed unmatched. The CDR3 extends over 12 amino acids. The germline gives CDR1 LNHNV, CDR2 YYDKDF (reference sequence). Here the CDR3 reads CATAGGYETQYF. The DNA of the CDR3 is TGTGCCACCGCGGGAGGCTATGAGACCCAGTACTTC. Full variable domain (rest looked up from reference TRBV15 and TRBJ2-5): DAMVIQNPRYQVTQFGKPVTLSCSQTLNHNVMYWYQQKSSQAPKLLFHYYDKDFNNEADTPDNFQSRRPNTSFCFLDIRSPGLGDTAMYLCATAGGYETQYFGPGTRLLVL.

V usage is TRBV29-1 and J usage is TRBJ2-1; TRBD1 matches 9 bases. The CDR3 runs to 15 residues. V shed 5 bases and J 1 base; nucleotides not matched to a gene: 6. Germline loops: CDR1 SQVTM, CDR2 ANQGSEA. The CDR3 DNA sequence: TGCAGCGTTCTAACCGGGACAGGGTCCTACAATGAGCAGTTCTTC. It is translated as CSVLTGTGSYNEQFF.

This chain joins TRBV7-3 and TRBJ2-1; tentatively, D is TRBD1 (6 bases). V was clipped by 4 bases and J by 4 bases, with 14 bases between them. The CDR3 is 15 amino acids. The V gene's germline CDR1 is SGHTA and CDR2 FQGTGA. The chain's CDR3 is CASSSDGTIYNEQFF. The CDR3 nucleotides are TGTGCCAGCAGCTCTGACGGGACAATATACAATGAGCAGTTCTTC.

V is TRBV28 and J is TRBJ1-1; 8 bases map to TRBD1. The CDR3 covers 13 residues. The V segment lost 6 bases and the J segment 11 bases; nucleotides outside the gene matches: 11. Germline loops: CDR1 MDHEN, CDR2 SYDVKM. In DNA, the CDR3 is TGTGCCAGCAGCCTCTTGACAGGGGTGATGGCTTTCTTT. Translation: CASSLLTGVMAFF.

V is TRBV30 and J is TRBJ2-7; TRBD1 matches 7 bases. CDR3 length: 14 amino acids. CDR1 and CDR2 from the germline V gene are GTSNPN and SVGIG (reference sequence). With V trimmed by 2 bases and J by 0 bases, 4 bases remained unmatched. Here the CDR3 reads CAWSPGTVSYEQYF. Here the CDR3 DNA reads TGTGCCTGGAGTCCCGGGACAGTCTCCTACGAGCAGTACTTC.

DNA of the CDR3: TGTGCCAGTAGTATTGTAGGGGGTGGTGAGCAGTTCTTC. It codes for CASSIVGGGEQFF. This chain joins TRBV19 and TRBJ2-1; weak D call: TRBD1 (6 bases). Per germline, CDR1 LNHDA and CDR2 SQIVND (reference sequence). Trimming left V 3 bases short and J 9 bases short, with 12 bases between. The CDR3 is made up of 13 amino acids.

The rearrangement joins TRBV24-1 to TRBJ2-1, with D tentatively TRBD2 (6 bases). Germline CDR1 reads KGHDR; CDR2 reads SFDVKD. Trimming took off 8 bases at V and 0 bases at J, with 13 bases between the two ends. This CDR3 is 15 amino acids long. The CDR3 coding sequence is TGTGCCACCAATGGGACTGGCACCTCCTACAATGAGCAGTTCTTC. It encodes CATNGTGTSYNEQFF.

The chain joins TRBV15 to TRBJ2-5; 8 bases fit TRBD2. Germline V gene data show CDR1 as LNHNV and CDR2 as YYDKDF (reference sequence). Trimming cost V 0 bases and J 5 bases; bases outside gene matches: 8. The CDR3 consists of 16 residues. The DNA of the CDR3 is TGTGCCACCAGCAGAGATCGGGAGGGGGGGTTTGAGACCCAGTACTTC. Translated: CATSRDREGGFETQYF.

The chain is built from TRBV2 and TRBJ1-2; possible D gene TRBD1, 6 bases. The V gene lost 4 bases and the J gene lost 2 bases, with 11 bases spanning the gap. The CDR3 sequence is 14 residues long. CDR1 is SNHLY, CDR2 FYNNEI, per germline. The CDR3 nucleotides read TGTGCCAGCAGTGGTCCAACAGGGAACTATGGCTACACCTTC. Its protein product is CASSGPTGNYGYTF. Based on the CDR3 plus reference TRBV2 and TRBJ1-2, the full variable domain is EPEVTQTPSHQVTQMGQEVILRCVPISNHLYFYWYRQILGQKVEFLVSFYNNEISEKSEIFDDQFSVERPDGSNFTLKIRSTKLEDSAMYFCASSGPTGNYGYTFGSGTRLTVV.

J is TRBJ1-2 and V is TRBV30; 12 bases align to TRBD1. The ends lost 6 bases at V and 0 bases at J; junction bases unmatched: 8. The germline V gene encodes CDR1 GTSNPN and CDR2 SVGIG (reference sequence). This CDR3 is built from 16 residues. CDR3 loop: CACRRDRGRANYGYTF. In DNA, the CDR3 is TGTGCCTGCAGGAGGGACAGGGGGCGGGCTAACTATGGCTACACCTTC.

The V call is TRBV9, the J call TRBJ1-4; no clear D gene. The CDR3 has 14 residues. V was shortened by 0 bases and J by 6 bases, with 9 bases between the two germline ends. The germline V gene encodes CDR1 SGDLS and CDR2 YYNGEE. The CDR3 region is CASSVGAQDEKLFF. The DNA of the CDR3 is TGTGCCAGCAGCGTAGGGGCTCAGGATGAAAAACTGTTTTTT.

This clone was counted a single time. The chain carries TRBV7-9 and TRBJ2-1; possible D gene TRBD2, 5 bases. CDR1 is SEHNR, CDR2 FQNEAQ, per germline (reference sequence). With 3 bases removed from V and 3 bases from J, the gap between germline ends came to 9 bases. This CDR3 region has 14 residues. The CDR3 nucleotides read TGTGCCAGCAGCTTGGGCCGGGACTACAATGAGCAGTTCTTC. It encodes CASSLGRDYNEQFF. Drawing the rest from reference TRBV7-9 and TRBJ2-1, the complete variable domain is DTGVSQNPRHKITKRGQNVTFRCDPISEHNRLYWYRQTLGQGPEFLTYFQNEAQLEKSRLLSDRFSAERPKGSFSTLEIQRTEQGDSAMYLCASSLGRDYNEQFFGPGTRLTVL.

The rearrangement joins TRBV7-9 to TRBJ2-7, with D maybe TRBD2 (7 bases). Germline CDR1 reads SEHNR; CDR2 reads FQNEAQ (reference sequence). V was trimmed by 2 bases and J by 5 bases, leaving 16 bases between them. This CDR3 comprises 15 residues. The CDR3 loop reads CASSLNMGGLHEQYF. The CDR3 DNA is TGTGCCAGCAGCTTAAATATGGGGGGGCTCCACGAGCAGTACTTC.

This clone appeared a single time. CDR3 DNA: TGCGCCAGCAGCCTTGGACACTACGAGCAGTACTTC. Protein product: CASSLGHYEQYF. J is TRBJ2-7 and V is TRBV5-1; possible D gene TRBD1, 5 bases. This CDR3 has 12 amino acids. Trimming took 4 bases from V and 3 from J, leaving 8 bases between them. Germline V gene data show CDR1 as SGHRS and CDR2 as YFSETQ.

J is TRBJ1-1 and V is TRBV7-9; 9 nucleotides line up with TRBD1. Germline values: CDR1 SEHNR, CDR2 FQNEAQ (reference sequence). V gave up 5 bases and J gave up 4 bases; unmatched junction bases: 2. The CDR3 runs to 13 residues. CDR3 bases: TGTGCCAGCAGCACGGGACAGGGCACTGAAGCTTTCTTT. This encodes CASSTGQGTEAFF.

The rearrangement joins TRBV18 to TRBJ2-3; D may be TRBD1 (6 bases). CDR3 length: 15 amino acids. Germline V gene sequence: CDR1 KGHSH, CDR2 LQKENI. V was shortened by 2 bases and J by 0 bases, with 9 bases between the two germline ends. The DNA for the CDR3 is TGTGCCAGCTCACCAAGGACAGCTAGCACAGATACGCAGTATTTT. Encoded protein: CASSPRTASTDTQYF.

CDR3 in DNA: TGTGCCAGCAGCTTACCTGGACAGGGAGTATATGGCTACACCTTC. This gives the protein CASSLPGQGVYGYTF. This chain links TRBV5-4 with TRBJ1-2, with TRBD1 matching over 8 bases. This CDR3 has 15 residues. V gave up 2 bases and J gave up 5 bases; unmatched junction bases: 8. Germline V gene lookup returns CDR1 SGHNT and CDR2 YYREEE (reference sequence).